A selection of T cell receptor beta chains follows, all from one sample in a study of blood T cell repertoires in COVID-19. Some clones are missing from TCRdb's copy, which holds only in-frame ones; the method was immunoSEQ multiplex PCR. The data show more than 300,000 clones, around nine tenths seen once. Sequenced sample: PBMCs or T cells enriched from blood (not recorded which). These receptors came from a woman aged 25 to 45 who had recovered from COVID-19. Both conserved end residues are part of each CDR3. Fields, in order: V gene, J gene, CDR3 protein.

>TRBV28|TRBJ1-6
CASRDTNSPLHF
>TRBV19|TRBJ2-7
CASKGQHYEQYF
>TRBV19|TRBJ1-3
CASSRFTGPRSGNTIYF
>TRBV3-1/TRBV3-2|TRBJ1-1
CASSRQEQNTEAFF
>TRBV29-1|TRBJ1-2
CSVPPGQGADYGYTF
>TRBV5-1|TRBJ2-7
CASSLGQGGYEQYF
>TRBV6-2/TRBV6-3|TRBJ2-5
CASSLLGGGQETQYF
>TRBV10-3|TRBJ1-2
CAISDRQGARGYTF
>TRBV2|TRBJ1-2
CASNASPGVNYGYTF
>TRBV13|TRBJ2-3
CASSFPLAGVDTQYF
>TRBV4-1|TRBJ2-1
CASSKRAYNEQFF
>TRBV19|TRBJ2-7
CASRGQGRGEQYF
>TRBV6-5|TRBJ1-2
CASSYLRTGGGYGYTF
>TRBV2|TRBJ2-7
CASTRQGQSYEQYF
>TRBV2|TRBJ1-2
CASTLGTANYGYTF
>TRBV6-2/TRBV6-3|TRBJ1-1
CASSYLGNTEAFF
>TRBV11-3|TRBJ2-1
CASSGGPSYNEQFF